This entry describes one TCR beta chain. Its specificity is not known. Clinical symptoms, serum thyroxine, TRAb, thyroid ultrasound and orbital computed tomography informed diagnoses. Researchers amplified the TCR beta CDR3 regions from RNA transcripts. The TCR CDR3 first-round RT-PCR relied on the HTBI primer set. TCRdb re-called the multiplex PCR reads through MiXCR, storing one row per CDR3 protein. The data show some 490,000 distinct CDR3 sequences, roughly 15% seen once. These data belong to a study of T cells in Graves' hyperthyroidism and ophthalmopathy. Study as a whole: Peripheral blood collection took place at initial diagnosis, before any treatment. Study-wide points: Most clonotypes expanded in the thyroid (above 0.001) were also present in blood.

Germline CDR1 reads MNHEY; CDR2 reads SMNVEV (reference sequence). The length of the CDR3 is 13 residues. Between the trimmed V and J ends, which lost 5 bases and 5 bases, there was a span of 11 bases. The chain recombines TRBV27 with TRBJ2-3; maybe TRBD2 (5 bases). The receptor's source is a woman aged 25 to 45 with Graves' ophthalmopathy. Sequenced sample: blood. Here the CDR3 DNA reads TGTGCCAGCAGTCTACTACGGGGAGATACGCAGTATTTT. Protein product: CASSLLRGDTQYF.